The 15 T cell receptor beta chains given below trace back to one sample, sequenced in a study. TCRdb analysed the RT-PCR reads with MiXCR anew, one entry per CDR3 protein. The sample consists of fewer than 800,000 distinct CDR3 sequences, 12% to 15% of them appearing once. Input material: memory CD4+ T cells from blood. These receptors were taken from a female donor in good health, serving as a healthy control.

For the CDR3, the DNA is TGCAGTGCTAGAGATCGCAGGGGTTGGGGCTACACCTTC. The encoded protein is CSARDRRGWGYTF. V gene TRBV20-1 combines with J gene TRBJ1-2; possibly TRBD1 for D (6 bases). Trimming removed 0 bases from V and 8 bases from J, with 13 bases in between. Germline values: CDR1 DFQATT, CDR2 SNEGSKA (reference sequence). The CDR3 is made up of 13 amino acids.

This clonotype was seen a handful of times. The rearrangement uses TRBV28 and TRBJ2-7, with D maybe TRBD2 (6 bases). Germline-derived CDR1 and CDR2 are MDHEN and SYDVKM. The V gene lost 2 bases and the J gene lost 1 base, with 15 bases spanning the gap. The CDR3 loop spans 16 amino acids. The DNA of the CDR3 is TGTGCCAGCAGTTTACCCTACGGGAGCGGGTCCTACGAGCAGTACTTC. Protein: CASSLPYGSGSYEQYF.

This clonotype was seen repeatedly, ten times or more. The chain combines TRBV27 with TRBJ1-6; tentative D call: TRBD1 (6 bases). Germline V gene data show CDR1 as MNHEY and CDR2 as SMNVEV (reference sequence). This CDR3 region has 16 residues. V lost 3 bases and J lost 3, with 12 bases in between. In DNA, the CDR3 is TGTGCCAGCAGTTTTGGGGGCCTACGCTATAATTCACCCCTCCACTTT. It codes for CASSFGGLRYNSPLHF.

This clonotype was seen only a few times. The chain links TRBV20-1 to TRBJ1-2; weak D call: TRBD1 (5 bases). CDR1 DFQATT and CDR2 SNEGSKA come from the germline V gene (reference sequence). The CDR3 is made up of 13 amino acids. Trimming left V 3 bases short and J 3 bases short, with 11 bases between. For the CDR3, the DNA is TGCAGTGCTAGGATGACGGGGGACTATGGCTACACCTTC. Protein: CSARMTGDYGYTF.

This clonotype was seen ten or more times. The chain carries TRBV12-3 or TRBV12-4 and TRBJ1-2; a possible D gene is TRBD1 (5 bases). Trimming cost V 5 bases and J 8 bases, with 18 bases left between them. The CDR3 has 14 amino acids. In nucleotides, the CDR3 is TGTGCCAGCAGTGACGGGACTTTACTGGGCGGCTACACCTTC. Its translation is CASSDGTLLGGYTF.

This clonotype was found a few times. In DNA, the CDR3 is TGTGCCAGCAGTTACACGGACAGACCTGGACAGCCCCAGCATTTT. The encoded protein is CASSYTDRPGQPQHF. The genes are TRBV6-6 and TRBJ1-5, with a tentative D call TRBD1 (6 bases). Germline V lookup: CDR1 MNHNY, CDR2 SVGAGI (reference sequence). The CDR3 has 15 residues. V was pared by 2 bases and J by 7 bases, with 15 bases between.

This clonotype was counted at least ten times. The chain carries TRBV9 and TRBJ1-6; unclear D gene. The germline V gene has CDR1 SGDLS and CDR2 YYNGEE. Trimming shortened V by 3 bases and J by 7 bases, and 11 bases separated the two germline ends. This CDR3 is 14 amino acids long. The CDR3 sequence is CASSAPVTNSPLHF. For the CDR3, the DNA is TGTGCCAGCAGCGCCCCGGTAACAAATTCACCCCTCCACTTT.

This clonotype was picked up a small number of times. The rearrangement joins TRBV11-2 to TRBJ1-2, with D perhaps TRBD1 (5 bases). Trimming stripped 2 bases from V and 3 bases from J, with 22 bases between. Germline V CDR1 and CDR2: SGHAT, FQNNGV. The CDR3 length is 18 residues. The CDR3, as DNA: TGTGCCAGCAGCTTAATCGAGGCAGGGTCTTACGAAGACTATGGCTACACCTTC. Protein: CASSLIEAGSYEDYGYTF.

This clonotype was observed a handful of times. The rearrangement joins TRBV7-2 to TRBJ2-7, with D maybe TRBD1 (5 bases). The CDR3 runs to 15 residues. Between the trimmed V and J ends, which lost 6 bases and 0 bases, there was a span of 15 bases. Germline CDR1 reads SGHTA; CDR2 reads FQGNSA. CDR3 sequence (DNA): TGTGCCAGCAGTCTAGACAGCCATAGCTCCTACGAGCAGTACTTC. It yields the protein CASSLDSHSSYEQYF.

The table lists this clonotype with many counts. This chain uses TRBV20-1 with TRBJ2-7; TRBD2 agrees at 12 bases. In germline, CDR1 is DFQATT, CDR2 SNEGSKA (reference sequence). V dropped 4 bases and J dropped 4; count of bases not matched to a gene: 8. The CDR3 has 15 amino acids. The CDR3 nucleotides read TGCAGTGCTACCGCCGGACTAGCGGGACTTTACGAGCAGTACTTC. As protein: CSATAGLAGLYEQYF.

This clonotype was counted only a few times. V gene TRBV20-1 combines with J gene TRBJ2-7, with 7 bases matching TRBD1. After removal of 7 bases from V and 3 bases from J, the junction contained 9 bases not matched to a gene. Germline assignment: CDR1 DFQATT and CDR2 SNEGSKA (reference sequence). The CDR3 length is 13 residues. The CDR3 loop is CSVDRLGVYEQYF. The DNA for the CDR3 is TGCAGTGTGGACAGGTTGGGGGTCTACGAGCAGTACTTC.

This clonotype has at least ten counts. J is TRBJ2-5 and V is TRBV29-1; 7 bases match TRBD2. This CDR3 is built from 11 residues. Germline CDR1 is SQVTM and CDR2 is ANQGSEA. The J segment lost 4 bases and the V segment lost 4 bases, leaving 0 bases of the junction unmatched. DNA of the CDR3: TGCAGCGTTGGGGGGGGAGAGACCCAGTACTTC. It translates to CSVGGGETQYF.

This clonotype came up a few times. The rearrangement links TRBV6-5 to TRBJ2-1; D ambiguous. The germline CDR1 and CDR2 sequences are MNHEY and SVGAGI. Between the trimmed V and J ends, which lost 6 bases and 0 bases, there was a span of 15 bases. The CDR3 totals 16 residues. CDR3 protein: CASRMEYSSSYNEQFF. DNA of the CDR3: TGTGCCAGCAGGATGGAATACTCGAGCTCCTACAATGAGCAGTTCTTC.

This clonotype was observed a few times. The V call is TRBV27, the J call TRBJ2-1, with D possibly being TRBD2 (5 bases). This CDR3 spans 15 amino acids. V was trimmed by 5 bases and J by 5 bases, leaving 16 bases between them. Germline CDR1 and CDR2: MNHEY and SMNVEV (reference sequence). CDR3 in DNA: TGTGCCAGCAGTCCTCTAGCCGTAAGTCACAATGAGCAGTTCTTC. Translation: CASSPLAVSHNEQFF.

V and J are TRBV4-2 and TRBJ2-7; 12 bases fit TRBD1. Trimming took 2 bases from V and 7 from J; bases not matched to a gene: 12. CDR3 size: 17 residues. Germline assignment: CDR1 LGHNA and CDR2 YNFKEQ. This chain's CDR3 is CASSQPGQGASSREQYF. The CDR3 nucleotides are TGTGCCAGCAGCCAACCGGGACAGGGGGCTTCCTCTAGGGAGCAGTACTTC.